This is a list of T cell receptor beta chains from one sample in a study of shared clonotypes between healthy human individuals. Using immunoSEQ multiplex PCR, the repertoire was profiled, and TCRdb retains in-frame clones only, with some absent. The sample includes about 340,000 clones, 73% of them seen just once. Material: memory CD4+ T cells sorted from blood. These receptor sequences come from a man aged 30 to 39 in good health. Each CDR3 is given with its conserved first and last residue. D genes are given only for firm matches. The size of a clone is reported for some rows only, either as once, few or many, or as a class for expanded clones.

d_gene	v_gene	j_gene	abundance	CDR3nt	CDR3aa
TRBD2	TRBV5-1	TRBJ2-2	.	TGCGCCAGCAGGCCGGGAGGGGTTCTTTGGGAGCTGTTTTTT	CASRPGGVLWELFF
TRBD1	TRBV18	TRBJ1-5	.	TGTGCCAGCTCACCCGACCTTGAACAGGGGAAGTTGGTGTTTTCTCAGCCCCAGCATTTT	CASSPDLEQGKLVFSQPQHF
TRBD1	TRBV28	TRBJ1-5	once	TGTGCCGCCAGAGACTCAGGGGGCTTCCAGCCCCAGCATTTT	CAARDSGGFQPQHF
TRBD2	TRBV19	TRBJ2-1	.	TGTGCCAGTGGGTTCCGGGGACTAGCGGGAAAGGGTGAGCAGTTCTTC	CASGFRGLAGKGEQFF
.	TRBV5-6	TRBJ2-3	many	TGTGCCAGCAGCTTGTCCAGGGTGCCAGCCACAGATACGCAGTATTTT	CASSLSRVPATDTQYF
.	TRBV2	TRBJ2-6	.	TGTGCCAGCAGCTTAGAAACGGACGTCCTGACTTTC	CASSLETDVLTF
TRBD2	TRBV29-1	TRBJ2-3	.	TGCAGCGTCGGAAGGACTAGCGGGAGAACAGATACGCAGTATTTT	CSVGRTSGRTDTQYF
TRBD1	TRBV19	TRBJ1-5	.	TGTGCCAGTAGTAAGGGACAGGGGGCACTGAATCAGCCCCAGCATTTT	CASSKGQGALNQPQHF
.	TRBV18	TRBJ2-5	.	TGTGCCAGCTCACCTTATACAGGGCAAAAGACCCAGTACTTC	CASSPYTGQKTQYF
.	TRBV10-1	TRBJ2-4	.	TGCGCCAGCAGTGAGTCGTGGGGAGCCAAAAACATTCAGTACTTC	CASSESWGAKNIQYF
TRBD1	TRBV7-9	TRBJ2-5	many	TGTGCCAGCAGCCCGGGACAGGGTTTCGAGACCCAGTACTTC	CASSPGQGFETQYF
.	TRBV2	TRBJ2-7	.	TGTGCCAGCATTGCGGGGATCTCCTACGAGCAGTACTTC	CASIAGISYEQYF
.	TRBV19	TRBJ2-2	few	TGTGCCAGTAGTATATCGGCAGGGGTGGCCACCGGGGAGCTGTTTTTT	CASSISAGVATGELFF
TRBD2	TRBV6-5	TRBJ2-7	.	TGTGCCAGCAGTTATCCAGCGGGAGGGCTATACGAGCAGTACTTC	CASSYPAGGLYEQYF
.	TRBV10-3	TRBJ2-7	.	TGTGCCATCAGTGAGTCGACAGCTCCCACCTACGAGCAGTACTTC	CAISESTAPTYEQYF
.	TRBV6-1	TRBJ2-7	.	TGTGCCAGCAGTGAAAAACAGCGCTCCTACGAGCAGTACTTC	CASSEKQRSYEQYF
.	TRBV19	TRBJ1-5	.	TGTGCCAGTAGAAGGCTGTATAGCAATCAGCCCCAGCATTTT	CASRRLYSNQPQHF
TRBD1	TRBV27	TRBJ2-4	.	TGTGCCAGCAGTGCCTCGACAGGGAGCCTAAACATTCAGTACTTC	CASSASTGSLNIQYF
.	TRBV28	TRBJ1-4	.	TGTGCCAGCAGTTTGGTCGGGGGCTTCGAAAAACTGTTTTTT	CASSLVGGFEKLFF
.	TRBV27	TRBJ1-3	.	TGTGCCAGCAGTCCTGGGAGGGGCGGAGGGAGAAACACCATATATTTT	CASSPGRGGGRNTIYF
TRBD2	TRBV28	TRBJ2-7	few	TGTGCCAGCAGTTACCTTAGCGGGAGTATTCGCGAGCAGTACTTC	CASSYLSGSIREQYF
.	TRBV19	TRBJ2-1	.	TGTGCCAGCGGTTTGAGCCGGCTACTCAATGAGCAGTTCTTC	CASGLSRLLNEQFF
.	TRBV5-8	TRBJ2-3	.	TGTGCCAGCAGCTTAGTTAACCCAAAAGACCCGCTAGCCCGCACAGATACGCAGTATTTT	CASSLVNPKDPLARTDTQYF
.	TRBV6-6	TRBJ2-4	once	TGTGCCAGCAGTCCACGTAGGACAGAAAAAAACATTCAGTACTTC	CASSPRRTEKNIQYF
.	TRBV18	TRBJ1-1	.	TGTGCCAGCTCACCAATATCCGGTGATAGCATGAACACTGAAGCTTTCTTT	CASSPISGDSMNTEAFF
.	TRBV18	TRBJ2-1	.	TGTGCCAGCTCACCCCAAAGCTCCTACAATGAGCAGTTCTTC	CASSPQSSYNEQFF
TRBD2	TRBV10-3	TRBJ2-1	.	TGTGCCATCAGTGAGGGGCTAGCGGTAAACTACAATGAGCAGTTCTTC	CAISEGLAVNYNEQFF
TRBD2	TRBV15	TRBJ2-1	.	TGTGCCACCAGCAGAGGTCCTGAGACTAGCGGGAGGCAAGACAATGAGCAGTTCTTC	CATSRGPETSGRQDNEQFF
TRBD1	TRBV18	TRBJ1-2	.	TGTGCCAGCTCAACGGACAGGGGAGCCTATGGCTACACCTTC	CASSTDRGAYGYTF
.	TRBV15	TRBJ2-3	.	TGTGCCACCAGCAGAGATACGATTACAGATACGCAGTATTTT	CATSRDTITDTQYF
TRBD2	TRBV27	TRBJ2-2	many	TGTGCCAGCAGTCCGACTAGCGGGAGGGCCTCGTACACCGGGGAGCTGTTTTTT	CASSPTSGRASYTGELFF
.	TRBV11-2	TRBJ2-7	few	TGTGCCAGCAGCTCCGGGGGCTACGAGCAGTACTTC	CASSSGGYEQYF
TRBD2	TRBV7-2	TRBJ2-3	once	TGTGCCAGCAGCTCACGGACTAGCAACACAGATACGCAGTATTTT	CASSSRTSNTDTQYF
.	TRBV9	TRBJ1-4	many	TGTGCCAGCAGCGGGGGGACGGCAGGGCAAAAACTGTTTTTT	CASSGGTAGQKLFF
TRBD2	TRBV5-1	TRBJ2-1	.	TGCGCCAGCAGTCCTCTAGCGGGAGAAGGTGAGCAGTTCTTC	CASSPLAGEGEQFF
.	TRBV12-5	TRBJ2-5	.	TGTGCTAGTGGTTTGAGCCGGGGGTCGGGGGAGACCCAGTACTTC	CASGLSRGSGETQYF
TRBD1	TRBV14	TRBJ2-7	many	TGTGCCAGCAGTCGGGACAGTAGCTCCTACGAGCAGTACTTC	CASSRDSSSYEQYF
.	TRBV5-1	TRBJ2-7	.	TGCGCCAGCAGCTTGGGCGGGACGATCGGTTACGAGCAGTACTTC	CASSLGGTIGYEQYF
.	TRBV5-4	TRBJ1-6	.	TGTGCCAGCAGCTTGGCCGGGCCAGAGAATAATTCACCCCTCCACTTT	CASSLAGPENNSPLHF
.	TRBV5-1	TRBJ1-1	.	TGCGCCAGCAGCTTTGGTGGGGCGGGCACTGAAGCTTTCTTT	CASSFGGAGTEAFF
.	TRBV2	TRBJ2-7	.	TGTGCCAGCAGCTTTCATATCAGGGTCCCCTCCTACGAGCAGTACTTC	CASSFHIRVPSYEQYF
.	TRBV5-5	TRBJ2-7	.	TGTGCCAGCAGCTATATAGGCGACGAGCAGTACTTC	CASSYIGDEQYF
.	TRBV6-1	TRBJ2-1	.	TGTGCCAGCAGTCAACAGAATTACAATGAGCAGTTCTTC	CASSQQNYNEQFF
.	TRBV7-7	TRBJ2-5	.	TGTGCCAGCAGCATTAGCGGTTCCGGGGACCAGTACTTC	CASSISGSGDQYF
.	TRBV28	TRBJ1-5	.	TGTGCCAGCAGCACCCCCGGTGGGAGAAGGCCCCAGCATTTT	CASSTPGGRRPQHF
.	TRBV10-3	TRBJ2-1	.	TGTGCCATCGGCGCCACCCCCTACAATGAGCAGTTCTTC	CAIGATPYNEQFF
TRBD2	TRBV5-6	TRBJ2-2	.	TGTGCCAGCAGCTTATTCGCGGGAGAATACTACACCGGGGAGCTGTTTTTT	CASSLFAGEYYTGELFF
.	TRBV18	TRBJ1-5	.	TGTGCCAGCTCCCTAATGCAGGGGTCCACTCAGCCCCAGCATTTT	CASSLMQGSTQPQHF
TRBD1	TRBV10-2	TRBJ1-1	.	TGCGCCAGCAGCGGGACAGCAAACACTGAAGCTTTCTTT	CASSGTANTEAFF
.	TRBV6-1	TRBJ1-5	medium-sized	TGTGCCAGCAGGACCGGGGCTGGAGATCAGCCCCAGCATTTT	CASRTGAGDQPQHF
.	TRBV2	TRBJ1-2	.	TGTGCCAGCAGTCGTACAGCCGGGTACACCTTC	CASSRTAGYTF